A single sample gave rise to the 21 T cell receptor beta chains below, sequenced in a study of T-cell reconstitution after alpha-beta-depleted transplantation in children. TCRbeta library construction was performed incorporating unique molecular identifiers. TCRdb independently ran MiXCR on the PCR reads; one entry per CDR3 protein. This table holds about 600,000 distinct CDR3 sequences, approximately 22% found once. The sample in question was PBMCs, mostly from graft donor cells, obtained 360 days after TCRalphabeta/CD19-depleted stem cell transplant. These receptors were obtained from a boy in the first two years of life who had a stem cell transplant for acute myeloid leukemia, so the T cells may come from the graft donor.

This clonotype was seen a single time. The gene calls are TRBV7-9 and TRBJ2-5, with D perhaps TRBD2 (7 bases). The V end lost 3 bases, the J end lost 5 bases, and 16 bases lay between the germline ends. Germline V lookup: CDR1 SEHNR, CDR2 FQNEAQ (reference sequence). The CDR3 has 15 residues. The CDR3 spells CASSFVGGPWETQYF. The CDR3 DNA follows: TGTGCCAGCAGCTTTGTCGGGGGGCCTTGGGAGACCCAGTACTTC.

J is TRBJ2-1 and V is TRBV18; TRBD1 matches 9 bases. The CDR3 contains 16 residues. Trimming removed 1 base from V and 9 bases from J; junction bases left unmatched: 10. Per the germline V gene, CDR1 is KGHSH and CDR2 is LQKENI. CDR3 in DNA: TGTGCCAGCTCACCACTCTGGACAGGGGCATTCACTGAGCAGTTCTTC. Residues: CASSPLWTGAFTEQFF.

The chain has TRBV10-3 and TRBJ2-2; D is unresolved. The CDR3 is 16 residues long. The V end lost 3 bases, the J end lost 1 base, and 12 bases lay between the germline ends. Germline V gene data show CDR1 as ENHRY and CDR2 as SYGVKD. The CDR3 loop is CAISEVRLGNTGELFF. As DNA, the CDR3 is TGTGCCATCAGTGAAGTCCGCCTGGGGAACACCGGGGAGCTGTTTTTT.

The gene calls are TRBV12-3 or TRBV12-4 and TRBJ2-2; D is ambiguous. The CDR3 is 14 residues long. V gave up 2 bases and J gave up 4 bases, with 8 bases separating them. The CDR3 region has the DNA TGTGCCAGCAGTTTAATAGGGCCCACCGGGGAGCTGTTTTTT. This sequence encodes CASSLIGPTGELFF.

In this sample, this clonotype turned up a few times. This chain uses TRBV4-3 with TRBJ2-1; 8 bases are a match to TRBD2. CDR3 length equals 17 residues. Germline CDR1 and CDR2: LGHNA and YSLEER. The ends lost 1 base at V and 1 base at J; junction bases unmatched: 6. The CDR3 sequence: CASSQGLAGLSYNEQFF. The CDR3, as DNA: TGCGCCAGCAGCCAAGGGTTAGCGGGGCTGTCCTACAATGAGCAGTTCTTC.

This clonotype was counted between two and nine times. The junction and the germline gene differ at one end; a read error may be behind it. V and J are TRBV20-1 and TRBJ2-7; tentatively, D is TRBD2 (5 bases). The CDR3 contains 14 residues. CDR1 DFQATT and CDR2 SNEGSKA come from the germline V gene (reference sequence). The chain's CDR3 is CSARVVTGSYEQYF. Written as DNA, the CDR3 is TGCAGTGCGAGAGTGGTCACGGGGTCCTACGAGCAGTACTTC.

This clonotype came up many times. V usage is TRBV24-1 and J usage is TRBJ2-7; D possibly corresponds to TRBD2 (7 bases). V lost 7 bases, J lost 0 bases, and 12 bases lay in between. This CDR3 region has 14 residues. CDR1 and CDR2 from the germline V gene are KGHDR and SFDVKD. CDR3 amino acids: CATRGLGGSYEQYV. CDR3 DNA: TGTGCCACCAGAGGACTAGGGGGCTCCTACGAGCAGTACGTC.

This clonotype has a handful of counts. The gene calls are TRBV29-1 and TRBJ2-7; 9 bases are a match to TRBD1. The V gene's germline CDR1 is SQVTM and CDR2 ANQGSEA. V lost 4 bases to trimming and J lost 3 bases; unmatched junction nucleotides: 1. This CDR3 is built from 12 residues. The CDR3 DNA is TGCAGCGTTGTGACAGGGGGCTACGAGCAGTACTTC. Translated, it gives CSVVTGGYEQYF.

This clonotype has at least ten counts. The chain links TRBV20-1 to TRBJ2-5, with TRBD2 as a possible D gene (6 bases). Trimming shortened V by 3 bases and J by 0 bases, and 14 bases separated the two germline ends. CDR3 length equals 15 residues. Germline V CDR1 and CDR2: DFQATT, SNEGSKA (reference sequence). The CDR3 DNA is TGCAGTGCTAGGCACGCGGGACGTAACCAAGAGACCCAGTACTTC. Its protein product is CSARHAGRNQETQYF.

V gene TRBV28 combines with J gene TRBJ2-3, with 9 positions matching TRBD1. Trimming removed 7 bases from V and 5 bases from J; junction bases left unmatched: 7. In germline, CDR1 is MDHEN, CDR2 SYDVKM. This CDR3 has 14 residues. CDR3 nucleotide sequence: TGTGCCAGCACTTGGACAGGGGAAGGAGATACGCAGTATTTT. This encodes CASTWTGEGDTQYF. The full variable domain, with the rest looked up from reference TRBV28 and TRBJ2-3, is DVKVTQSSRYLVKRTGEKVFLECVQDMDHENMFWYRQDPGLGLRLIYFSYDVKMKEKGDIPEGYSVSREKKERFSLILESASTNQTSMYLCASTWTGEGDTQYFGPGTRLTVL.

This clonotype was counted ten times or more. CDR3 amino acids: CASSLPADEQYV. Here the CDR3 DNA reads TGTGCCAGCAGCTTACCGGCTGACGAGCAGTACGTC. This chain joins TRBV11-2 and TRBJ2-7; the D is unclear. This CDR3 is built from 12 residues. V gave up 2 bases and J gave up 5 bases, with 7 bases separating them. Germline V gene lookup returns CDR1 SGHAT and CDR2 FQNNGV.

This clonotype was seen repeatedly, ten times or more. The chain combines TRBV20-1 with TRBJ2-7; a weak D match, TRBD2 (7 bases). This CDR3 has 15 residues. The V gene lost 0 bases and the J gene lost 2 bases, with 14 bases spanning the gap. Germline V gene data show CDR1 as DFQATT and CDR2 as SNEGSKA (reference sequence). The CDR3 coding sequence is TGCAGTGCTAGAGACACCCGGGGGGCCGCCTACGAGCAGTACTTC. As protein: CSARDTRGAAYEQYF.

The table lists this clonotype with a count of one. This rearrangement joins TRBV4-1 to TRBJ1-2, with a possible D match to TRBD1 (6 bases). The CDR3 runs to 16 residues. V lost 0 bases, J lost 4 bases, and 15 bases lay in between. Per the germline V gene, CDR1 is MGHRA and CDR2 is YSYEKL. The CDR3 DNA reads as TGCGCCAGCAGCCAAGATATTACAGGGATGAGCTATGGCTACACCTTC. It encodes CASSQDITGMSYGYTF.

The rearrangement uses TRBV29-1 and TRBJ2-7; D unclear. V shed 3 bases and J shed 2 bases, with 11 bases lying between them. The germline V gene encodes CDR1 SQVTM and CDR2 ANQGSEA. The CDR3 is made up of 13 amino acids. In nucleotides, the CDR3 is TGCAGCGTTGAGGGCAAGGCGGCCTACGAGCAGTACTTC. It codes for CSVEGKAAYEQYF.

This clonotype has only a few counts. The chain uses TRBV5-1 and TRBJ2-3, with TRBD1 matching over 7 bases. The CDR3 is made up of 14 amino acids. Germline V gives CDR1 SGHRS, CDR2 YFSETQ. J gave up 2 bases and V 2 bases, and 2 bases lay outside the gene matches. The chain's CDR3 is CASSFGTVTDTQYF. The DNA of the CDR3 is TGCGCCAGCAGCTTTGGGACAGTCACAGATACGCAGTATTTT.

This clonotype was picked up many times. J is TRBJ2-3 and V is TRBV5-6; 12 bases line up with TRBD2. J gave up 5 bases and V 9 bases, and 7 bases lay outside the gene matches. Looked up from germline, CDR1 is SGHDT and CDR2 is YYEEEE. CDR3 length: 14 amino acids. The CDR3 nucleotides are TGTGCCACCCGACTAGCGGGGGCGAGAGATACGCAGTATTTT. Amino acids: CATRLAGARDTQYF.

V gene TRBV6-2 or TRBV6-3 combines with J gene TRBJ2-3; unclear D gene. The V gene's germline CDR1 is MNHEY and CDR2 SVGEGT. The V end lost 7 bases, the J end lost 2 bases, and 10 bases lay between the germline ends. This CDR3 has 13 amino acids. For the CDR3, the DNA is TGTGCCAGCAAGCAACTCAACACAGATACGCAGTATTTT. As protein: CASKQLNTDTQYF.

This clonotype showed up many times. CDR3 in amino acids: CASTPLTSGGSDTQYF. Here the CDR3 DNA reads TGTGCCAGCACCCCCCTTACTAGCGGGGGATCAGATACGCAGTATTTT. This chain connects TRBV5-5 to TRBJ2-3; 11 bases agree with TRBD2. V gave up 6 bases and J gave up 4 bases; unmatched junction bases: 10. Germline lookup yields CDR1 SGHKS and CDR2 YYEKEE (reference sequence). The length of the CDR3 is 16 residues.

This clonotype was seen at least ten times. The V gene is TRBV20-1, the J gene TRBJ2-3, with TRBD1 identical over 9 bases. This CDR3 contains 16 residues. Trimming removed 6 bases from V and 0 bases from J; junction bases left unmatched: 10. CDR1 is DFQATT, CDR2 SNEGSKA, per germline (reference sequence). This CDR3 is CSATRDRVSSTDTQYF. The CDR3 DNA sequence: TGCAGTGCAACCCGGGACAGGGTTTCTAGCACAGATACGCAGTATTTT.

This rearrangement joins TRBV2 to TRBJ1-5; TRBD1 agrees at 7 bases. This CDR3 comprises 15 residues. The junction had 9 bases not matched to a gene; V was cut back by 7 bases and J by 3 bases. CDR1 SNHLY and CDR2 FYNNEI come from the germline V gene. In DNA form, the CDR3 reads TGTGCCAGCACCAAGAGGGGGACAGTCAATCAGCCCCAGCATTTT. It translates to CASTKRGTVNQPQHF.

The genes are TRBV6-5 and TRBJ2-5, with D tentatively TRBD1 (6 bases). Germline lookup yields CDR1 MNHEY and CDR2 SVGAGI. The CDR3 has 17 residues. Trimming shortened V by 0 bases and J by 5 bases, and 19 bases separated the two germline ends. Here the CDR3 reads CASSYSAYGTLGETQYF. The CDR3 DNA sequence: TGTGCCAGCAGTTACTCCGCTTACGGGACACTGGGGGAGACCCAGTACTTC.